This T cell receptor (beta chain) appears in the sequencing data of a study of blood T cell repertoires in COVID-19. On the study more broadly: T cells, B-cell-depleted T cells, or PBMCs provided the cDNA or gDNA that served as material.

This clone has just one count. The CDR3 loop spans 16 amino acids. CDR1 and CDR2 (germline): LNHDA, SQIVND (reference sequence). Trimming pared 4 bases from V and 2 bases from J, leaving 14 bases between. Method: immunoSEQ multiplex PCR; TCRdb's copy keeps in-frame clones and lacks some. This sample carries over 65,000 clones, 70% to 90% of them seen once, and the ten largest clones take roughly 12%. The specimen was peripheral blood. The TCR comes from a human donor in a cohort sampled during active COVID-19. The chain has TRBV19 and TRBJ1-4, with D possibly TRBD1 on 6 matching bases. The CDR3 spells CASSTYRDFTNEKLFF. The CDR3 DNA reads TGTGCCAGTAGTACCTACAGGGATTTCACTAATGAAAAACTGTTTTTT. The full variable domain, rest sourced from reference TRBV19 and TRBJ1-4, is DGGITQSPKYLFRKEGQNVTLSCEQNLNHDAMYWYRQDPGQGLRLIYYSQIVNDFQKGDIAEGYSVSREKKESFPLTVTSAQKNPTAFYLCASSTYRDFTNEKLFFGSGTQLSVL.